The 27 T cell receptor beta chains listed next were all sequenced from one sample in a study of T cells expressing NK-cell markers. Using the 5' RACE reads, TCRdb records one entry per CDR3 protein without DNA. The table lists roughly 420,000 distinct CDR3 sequences, with under 7.5% in the top ten. Source material: blood T cells: a sorted CD56 or NKG2C T cell subset, CD4+ or CD8+ T cells, or bulk PBMC T cells (not recorded which). The receptors derive from a woman aged 18-70 years in good health.

The chain couples TRBV6-1 to TRBJ1-1; as DNA is missing, the TRBD1 call by TCRdb cannot be tested. This CDR3 spans 14 amino acids. CDR1 is MNHNS, CDR2 SASEGT, per germline. CDR3: CASSPVGPDTEAFF.

The chain has TRBV5-1 and TRBJ2-2. CDR1 SGHRS and CDR2 YFSETQ come from the germline V gene. The CDR3 extends over 11 amino acids. The CDR3 sequence is CASSLDWELFF.

This rearrangement joins TRBV6-1 to TRBJ1-1. The CDR3 sequence is 14 residues long. The germline gives CDR1 MNHNS, CDR2 SASEGT. Here the CDR3 reads CASRELHGNTEAFF.

This chain connects TRBV12-3 or TRBV12-4 to TRBJ2-1. This CDR3 has 14 residues. CDR3 region: CASNPGTTYNEQFF.

The chain joins TRBV6-1 to TRBJ1-5. Germline V lookup: CDR1 MNHNS, CDR2 SASEGT. The CDR3 has 15 amino acids. The CDR3 reads CASSKPDGSNQPQHF.

J is TRBJ1-3 and V is TRBV7-8. There are 11 residues in the CDR3. Germline loops: CDR1 SGHVS, CDR2 FQNEAQ. The CDR3 sequence is CASSHGNTIYF.

The genes are TRBV7-2 and TRBJ1-5; the D gene TCRdb calls, TRBD1, cannot be checked with no DNA. Germline V gene data show CDR1 as SGHTA and CDR2 as FQGNSA. The CDR3 is made up of 16 amino acids. The chain's CDR3 is CASSLVTGLSNQPQHF.

The J gene is TRBJ2-7, the V gene TRBV20-1. CDR3 size: 15 residues. CDR1 and CDR2 (germline): DFQATT, SNEGSKA (reference sequence). The CDR3 protein is CSAREVASSSYEQYF.

J is TRBJ2-3 and V is TRBV11-2; TCRdb's D call, TRBD1, is unchecked because there is no DNA. The CDR3 has 16 amino acids. Per germline, CDR1 SGHAT and CDR2 FQNNGV. CDR3 amino acids: CASSQSGGHSTDTQYF.

The J gene is TRBJ2-1, the V gene TRBV9. Germline values: CDR1 SGDLS, CDR2 YYNGEE. This CDR3 region has 15 residues. The CDR3 sequence: CASSVGSLSYNEQFF.

The chain employs TRBV28 and TRBJ2-3; there is no DNA to check the TCRdb D call of TRBD1. The CDR3 is 16 amino acids. Per the germline V gene, CDR1 is MDHEN and CDR2 is SYDVKM. Here the CDR3 reads CASSLSRTGHTDTQYF. The full variable domain, with the rest looked up from reference TRBV28 and TRBJ2-3, is DVKVTQSSRYLVKRTGEKVFLECVQDMDHENMFWYRQDPGLGLRLIYFSYDVKMKEKGDIPEGYSVSREKKERFSLILESASTNQTSMYLCASSLSRTGHTDTQYFGPGTRLTVL.

The genes are TRBV11-1 and TRBJ2-2; TCRdb proposes TRBD1, but this gene call is untestable without DNA. The CDR3 runs to 13 residues. Looked up from germline, CDR1 is SGHAT and CDR2 is FQDESV (reference sequence). The chain's CDR3 is CASSWGGSGELFF.

The genes are TRBV12-3 or TRBV12-4 and TRBJ2-3. This CDR3 region has 12 residues. CDR3 residues: CASSSGTDTQYF.

This chain connects TRBV20-1 to TRBJ1-1. Germline values: CDR1 DFQATT, CDR2 SNEGSKA (reference sequence). The CDR3 length is 14 residues. The CDR3 reads CSARGPDLNTEAFF.

The CDR3 loop reads CASSLGGSDSPLHF. The V call is TRBV12-3 or TRBV12-4, the J call TRBJ1-6; TCRdb calls TRBD1, which cannot be checked without DNA. The CDR3 spans 14 residues.

This chain connects TRBV5-4 to TRBJ2-3; as DNA is missing, the TRBD2 call by TCRdb cannot be tested. Per the germline V gene, CDR1 is SGHNT and CDR2 is YYREEE (reference sequence). CDR3 length: 16 amino acids. This CDR3 reads CASSPIAGASTDTQYF.

This chain uses TRBV20-1 with TRBJ1-2; TCRdb's D call of TRBD1 is untestable without DNA. The CDR3 loop spans 12 amino acids. The germline V gene encodes CDR1 DFQATT and CDR2 SNEGSKA (reference sequence). CDR3 in amino acids: CSAQNGAGGYTF.

This chain uses TRBV29-1 with TRBJ2-7; no DNA is available, so the TRBD1 call from TCRdb remains unchecked. This CDR3 has 14 amino acids. Germline-derived CDR1 and CDR2 are SQVTM and ANQGSEA. CDR3 sequence reads: CSEGSPGRTDEQYF.

This sequence joins TRBV4-3 and TRBJ2-1; without DNA, the TCRdb call of TRBD2 cannot be checked. The CDR3 contains 15 residues. In germline, CDR1 is LGHNA, CDR2 YSLEER. The CDR3 protein is CASSRGLAGYNEQFF.

The rearrangement links TRBV27 to TRBJ2-4. Germline CDR1 is MNHEY and CDR2 is SMNVEV (reference sequence). This CDR3 has 15 amino acids. The chain's CDR3 is CASSLERSGKNIQYF.

The chain carries TRBV27 and TRBJ1-1; TCRdb's assignment of TRBD1 cannot be checked, as there is no DNA. The CDR3 is 12 amino acids. Per germline, CDR1 MNHEY and CDR2 SMNVEV (reference sequence). CDR3 sequence reads: CATIFGGTEAFF.

The chain couples TRBV2 to TRBJ1-2. From germline, CDR1 is SNHLY and CDR2 FYNNEI. The CDR3 is made up of 12 amino acids. CDR3 amino acids: CARRDGPWGYTF.

This chain uses TRBV7-3 with TRBJ2-1. This CDR3 has 14 amino acids. CDR1 SGHTA and CDR2 FQGTGA come from the germline V gene. The CDR3 here is CASSSRAATGEQFF.

V and J are TRBV4-2 and TRBJ1-5; as DNA is missing, the TRBD1 call by TCRdb cannot be tested. This CDR3 is 16 amino acids long. Germline V lookup: CDR1 LGHNA, CDR2 YNFKEQ. The CDR3 sequence is CASSQGRQGADQPQHF.

The chain recombines TRBV29-1 with TRBJ2-7; absent DNA, TCRdb's TRBD1 call cannot be checked. Germline CDR1 reads SQVTM; CDR2 reads ANQGSEA. The CDR3 spans 12 residues. This CDR3 is CSVAPGAYEQYF.

This rearrangement joins TRBV5-4 to TRBJ1-4; as DNA is missing, the TRBD1 call by TCRdb cannot be tested. Germline assignment: CDR1 SGHNT and CDR2 YYREEE (reference sequence). The length of the CDR3 is 13 residues. The CDR3 sequence: CASTARGSEKLFF.

V is TRBV9 and J is TRBJ2-3; checking the TCRdb D call of TRBD1 is not possible without DNA. CDR3 size: 14 residues. Per the germline V gene, CDR1 is SGDLS and CDR2 is YYNGEE. CDR3 sequence reads: CASSVGGSIDTQYF. Full variable domain (rest looked up from reference TRBV9 and TRBJ2-3): DSGVTQTPKHLITATGQRVTLRCSPRSGDLSVYWYQQSLDQGLQFLIQYYNGEERAKGNILERFSAQQFPDLHSELNLSSLELGDSALYFCASSVGGSIDTQYFGPGTRLTVL.